These T cell receptor beta chains were read from a single sample in a study of shared clonotypes between healthy human individuals. Assay used: immunoSEQ multiplex PCR; TCRdb lists only in-frame clones, some missing. This table holds 450,000 to 600,000 clones, less than 85% found once. The specimen was PBMCs. Receptors originate from a woman aged 40 to 49 in good health. Some clones in this sample may be carry-over from other donors' samples. Both conserved end residues are part of each CDR3. D genes are given only for firm matches. Rows may omit the clone size; those that give it use once, few, many or a size class.

J gene | clone size | V gene | D gene | CDR3 DNA | CDR3 protein
TRBJ2-5 | - | TRBV5-4 | - | TGTGCCAGCAGCGCACAGGTGGGAGAGACCCAGTACTTC | CASSAQVGETQYF
TRBJ1-3 | - | TRBV27 | - | TGTGCCAGCAGTTTATCAGGGCGGACAGCCGGAAACACCATATATTTT | CASSLSGRTAGNTIYF
TRBJ1-4 | - | TRBV5-1 | - | TGCGCCAGCAGCTCCCCCCAAGGGGTCCTCAGAGGGGATGAAAAACTGTTTTTT | CASSSPQGVLRGDEKLFF
TRBJ2-1 | once | TRBV7-2 | TRBD2 | TGTGCCAGCAGCTTCGGCGGGAGGGCCGGCAATGAGCAGTTCTTC | CASSFGGRAGNEQFF
TRBJ1-1 | - | TRBV29-1 | - | TGCAGCGTTGAGTGGTATGGGGGCACTGAAGCTTTCTTT | CSVEWYGGTEAFF
TRBJ2-3 | - | TRBV4-1 | TRBD2 | TGCGCCAGCAGCCTCGGACTAGCGGGAGTTGGTACGCAGTATTTT | CASSLGLAGVGTQYF
TRBJ1-5 | once | TRBV4-1 | - | TGCGCCAGCAGCTCGTTGATGAGGGACCAGCCCCAGCATTTT | CASSSLMRDQPQHF
TRBJ1-2 | - | TRBV9 | TRBD1 | TGTGCCAGCAGCGTAGGGACTGACAGGGCAAACTATGGCTACACCTTC | CASSVGTDRANYGYTF
TRBJ2-5 | - | TRBV27 | - | TGTGCCAGCAGTTTAAGCGGTGCTTGGGGGACCCAGTACTTC | CASSLSGAWGTQYF
TRBJ1-4 | few | TRBV30 | - | TGTGCCTGGACTCGGGATTTGGGGAAACTGTTTTTT | CAWTRDLGKLFF
TRBJ2-7 | - | TRBV15 | TRBD1 | TGTGCCACCAGCAGTGACCGGACAGGGGGCGCAAAGCAGTACTTC | CATSSDRTGGAKQYF
TRBJ1-6 | - | TRBV6-5 | - | TGTGCCAGCAGCACGAGGGGGACAAATTCACCCCTCCACTTT | CASSTRGTNSPLHF
TRBJ2-1 | - | TRBV6-1 | TRBD2 | TGTGCCAGCCAGTCCGCTAGCGGGTACAATGAGCAGTTCTTC | CASQSASGYNEQFF
TRBJ2-7 | once | TRBV9 | - | TGTGCCAGCAGCGTAGATGCCGCGCCTTTATACGAGCAGTACTTC | CASSVDAAPLYEQYF
TRBJ1-3 | - | TRBV28 | - | TGTGCCAGCAGTCCTGCCGGCCGTGGAAACACCATATATTTT | CASSPAGRGNTIYF
TRBJ1-2 | - | TRBV7-2 | - | TGTGCCAGCGGCGGAACAGACAGCTATGGCTACACCTTC | CASGGTDSYGYTF